Following are 14 T cell receptor beta chains from one sample sequenced in a study of PD-L1 blockade in urothelial cancer. The time point: pretreatment peripheral blood. Here immunoSEQ multiplex PCR was the method, and the copy in TCRdb shows in-frame clones only, minus some. The sample has 85,000 to 90,000 clones; more than 80% are singletons. The sequencing here drew on PBMCs, taken around atezolizumab (anti-PD-L1) treatment. These receptors were obtained from a woman older than 75 with urothelial cancer.

V is TRBV7-9 and J is TRBJ1-5, with D unresolved. The CDR3 extends over 15 amino acids. Germline V gives CDR1 SEHNR, CDR2 FQNEAQ (reference sequence). Trimming pared 2 bases from V and 2 bases from J, leaving 10 bases between. The CDR3 coding sequence is TGTGCCAGCAGCTTATATAGGGAGGGCAATCAGCCCCAGCATTTT. Translated, it gives CASSLYREGNQPQHF. The variable domain in full, completed from reference TRBV7-9 and TRBJ1-5, reads DTGVSQNPRHKITKRGQNVTFRCDPISEHNRLYWYRQTLGQGPEFLTYFQNEAQLEKSRLLSDRFSAERPKGSFSTLEIQRTEQGDSAMYLCASSLYREGNQPQHFGDGTRLSIL.

The V call is TRBV7-3, the J call TRBJ2-1; 14 nucleotides agree with TRBD2. Germline V gene data show CDR1 as SGHTA and CDR2 as FQGTGA. The CDR3 contains 16 residues. J gave up 8 bases and V 5 bases, and 8 bases lay outside the gene matches. CDR3 region: CASSPGTSGRRDEQFF. In DNA, the CDR3 is TGTGCCAGCAGCCCCGGGACTAGCGGGAGAAGGGATGAGCAGTTCTTC.

The rearrangement joins TRBV28 to TRBJ1-1; 12 nucleotides line up with TRBD1. The CDR3 has 15 amino acids. Losses at the gene ends were 10 bases for V and 7 bases for J; bases not matched to a gene: 13. Germline CDR1 reads MDHEN; CDR2 reads SYDVKM. This CDR3 reads CATRGPGQGAGEAFF. The CDR3 DNA reads as TGTGCCACCCGTGGGCCGGGACAGGGGGCGGGTGAAGCTTTCTTT.

This clone was observed a handful of times. The chain links TRBV7-2 to TRBJ2-7; 8 bases fit TRBD1. Germline CDR1 is SGHTA and CDR2 is FQGNSA. V lost 2 bases to trimming and J lost 6 bases; unmatched junction nucleotides: 3. The CDR3 consists of 13 residues. The DNA of the CDR3 is TGTGCCAGCAGCTTACCCGGGACAGGCGAGCAGTACTTC. As protein: CASSLPGTGEQYF.

The rearrangement uses TRBV18 and TRBJ1-4; 7 bases agree with TRBD1. V gave up 3 bases and J gave up 8 bases; unmatched junction bases: 12. This CDR3 has 16 residues. CDR1 KGHSH and CDR2 LQKENI come from the germline V gene. The CDR3 sequence is CASSPRTGNEEEKLFF. The CDR3 DNA reads as TGTGCCAGCTCACCCCGGACAGGAAACGAGGAGGAAAAACTGTTTTTT. Full variable domain (missing parts from reference TRBV18 and TRBJ1-4): NAGVMQNPRHLVRRRGQEARLRCSPMKGHSHVYWYRQLPEEGLKFMVYLQKENIIDESGMPKERFSAEFPKEGPSILRIQQVVRGDSAAYFCASSPRTGNEEEKLFFGSGTQLSVL.

The chain is built from TRBV6-1 and TRBJ1-5; 9 bases fit TRBD1. Trimming took 8 bases from V and 4 from J; bases not matched to a gene: 9. This CDR3 contains 15 residues. Germline values: CDR1 MNHNS, CDR2 SASEGT. The CDR3: CASGDGTGLNQPQHF. In DNA form, the CDR3 reads TGTGCCAGCGGAGACGGGACAGGGCTAAATCAGCCCCAGCATTTT.

The chain uses TRBV19 and TRBJ2-7, with a tentative D call TRBD2 (5 bases). The CDR3 spans 12 residues. Germline V gene lookup returns CDR1 LNHDA and CDR2 SQIVND (reference sequence). V was clipped by 3 bases and J by 7 bases, with 10 bases between them. DNA of the CDR3: TGTGCCAGTAGTATCGGGGATGGAGAGCAGTACTTC. This gives the protein CASSIGDGEQYF.

The gene calls are TRBV19 and TRBJ1-3; possibly TRBD1 for D (6 bases). The CDR3 has 18 residues. Trimming pared 4 bases from V and 2 bases from J, leaving 21 bases between. Germline V CDR1 and CDR2: LNHDA, SQIVND (reference sequence). The CDR3 spells CASSTYLRPGTTGNTIYF. CDR3 nucleotide sequence: TGTGCCAGTAGTACCTATCTACGACCCGGGACAACTGGAAACACCATATATTTT.

The chain links TRBV2 to TRBJ2-3; tentatively, D is TRBD2 (6 bases). The germline V and J ends were trimmed by 2 bases and 1 base, with 13 bases remaining between them. Germline V gene sequence: CDR1 SNHLY, CDR2 FYNNEI. The CDR3 totals 16 residues. The CDR3 loop is CASSESPSVGTDTQYF. The CDR3 bases are TGTGCCAGCAGTGAATCACCTAGCGTGGGCACAGATACGCAGTATTTT.

This clone was seen only once. The rearrangement joins TRBV7-3 to TRBJ1-2; 7 bases match TRBD1. V shed 1 base, J shed 8 bases, and the junction held 10 bases outside the gene matches. This CDR3 is built from 15 residues. Germline values: CDR1 SGHTA, CDR2 FQGTGA. The CDR3 coding sequence is TGTGCCAGCAGCTTAATCCCGACAGGGTCTGGGGGCTACACCTTC. It codes for CASSLIPTGSGGYTF.

A single count supports this clone. V usage is TRBV28 and J usage is TRBJ1-3; D unclear. CDR3 length: 14 residues. Germline CDR1 reads MDHEN; CDR2 reads SYDVKM. V was cut by 3 bases and J by 0 bases, with 6 bases left in between. The CDR3 sequence: CASSFPGSGNTIYF. CDR3 DNA: TGTGCCAGCAGTTTCCCAGGCTCTGGAAACACCATATATTTT.

The chain employs TRBV5-1 and TRBJ2-5; 12 bases align to TRBD2. This CDR3 contains 15 residues. The ends lost 4 bases at V and 10 bases at J; junction bases unmatched: 11. Germline-derived CDR1 and CDR2 are SGHRS and YFSETQ. CDR3 DNA sequence: TGCGCCAGCAGCCCAGGGACTAGCGGGCGGGGTGTCCAGTACTTC. This translates into CASSPGTSGRGVQYF. Drawing the rest from reference TRBV5-1 and TRBJ2-5, the complete variable domain is KAGVTQTPRYLIKTRGQQVTLSCSPISGHRSVSWYQQTPGQGLQFLFEYFSETQRNKGNFPGRFSGRQFSNSRSEMNVSTLELGDSALYLCASSPGTSGRGVQYFGPGTRLLVL.

The chain joins TRBV6-5 to TRBJ1-1; 9 bases match TRBD1. Germline trimming cut 7 bases from V and 0 bases from J; bases unmatched to any gene: 3. The CDR3 totals 14 residues. CDR1 is MNHEY and CDR2 is SVGAGI in the germline V gene. In DNA form, the CDR3 reads TGTGCCAGCAACCGGGACAGGGTGAACACTGAAGCTTTCTTT. It yields the protein CASNRDRVNTEAFF.

The DNA for the CDR3 is TGTGCCAGCTCTATACAGGTCAGCAATCAGCCCCAGCATTTT. Its protein product is CASSIQVSNQPQHF. The chain couples TRBV28 to TRBJ1-5; D is possibly TRBD1 (5 bases). The germline V and J ends were trimmed by 8 bases and 1 base, with 12 bases remaining between them. The CDR3 consists of 14 residues. CDR1 MDHEN and CDR2 SYDVKM come from the germline V gene.